The 18 T cell receptor beta chains listed next were all sequenced from one sample in a study of CD8+ T cells in alopecia areata listed by TCRdb under 2018. Preparation of the library involved the immunoSEQ multiplex PCR assay. To provide template for TCR sequencing, every sample had RNA extracted and reverse transcribed into cDNA. TCRdb stores this immuneACCESS table with in-frame sequences only. Part of the clones is absent; in the studies checked, under half of the shortfall reflects unresolved V genes, and no reason is known for the rest. Within this sample are approximately 130,000 clones, with 40% to 55% of them counted one time only. The ten most abundant clones make up 10% of the sample. The specimen was NKG2D-low CD8+ T cells sorted from blood. The sample's cell subset or site, from its label and the paper: sorted CD8+ NKG2D-low blood T cells. Receptors originate from a human donor with alopecia areata.

This clone turned up a few times. The chain combines TRBV11-2 with TRBJ2-3, with unresolved D. Trimming took off 4 bases at V and 7 bases at J, with 6 bases between the two ends. The germline gives CDR1 SGHAT, CDR2 FQNNGV. The CDR3 covers 11 residues. The CDR3 nucleotides are TGTGCCAGCAGCTCCCAGTATACGCAGTATTTT. Its protein product is CASSSQYTQYF. Looking up the rest from reference TRBV11-2 and TRBJ2-3 gives the full variable domain: EAGVAQSPRYKIIEKRQSVAFWCNPISGHATLYWYQQILGQGPKLLIQFQNNGVVDDSQLPKDRFSAERLKGVDSTLKIQPAKLEDSAVYLCASSSQYTQYFGPGTRLTVL.

The chain is built from TRBV11-2 and TRBJ1-5, with D hard to call. Trimming shortened V by 0 bases and J by 5 bases, and 8 bases separated the two germline ends. The CDR3 has 14 amino acids. Looked up from germline, CDR1 is SGHAT and CDR2 is FQNNGV. This chain's CDR3 is CASSLDGSYQPQHF. For the CDR3, the DNA is TGTGCCAGCAGCTTAGACGGCAGTTATCAGCCCCAGCATTTT.

This clone showed up just a few times. The chain couples TRBV29-1 to TRBJ2-5, with D hard to call. The V gene lost 4 bases and the J gene lost 2 bases, with 11 bases spanning the gap. This CDR3 has 13 amino acids. The germline V gene has CDR1 SQVTM and CDR2 ANQGSEA. The CDR3 reads CSVVLTGQETQYF. Written as DNA, the CDR3 is TGCAGCGTTGTTTTGACTGGGCAAGAGACCCAGTACTTC. Combining the CDR3 with reference TRBV29-1 and TRBJ2-5 gives the whole variable domain SAVISQKPSRDICQRGTSLTIQCQVDSQVTMMFWYRQQPGQSLTLIATANQGSEATYESGFVIDKFPISRPNLTFSTLTVSNMSPEDSSIYLCSVVLTGQETQYFGPGTRLLVL.

This clone was counted once. The CDR3 DNA sequence: TGTGCCAGCCGGGACAGGGGTCCACCCCTCCACTTT. The encoded protein is CASRDRGPPLHF. This rearrangement joins TRBV27 to TRBJ1-6, with 10 positions matching TRBD1. Germline trimming cut 8 bases from V and 11 bases from J; bases unmatched to any gene: 3. Germline-derived CDR1 and CDR2 are MNHEY and SMNVEV (reference sequence). The CDR3 contains 12 residues.

In its sample, this clone was seen once. The V and J genes are TRBV27 and TRBJ1-1, with unresolved D. V was shortened by 2 bases and J by 5 bases, with 6 bases between the two germline ends. The CDR3 is 12 residues long. The V gene's germline CDR1 is MNHEY and CDR2 SMNVEV (reference sequence). For the CDR3, the DNA is TGTGCCAGCAGTTTAAAGGGAACTGAAGCTTTCTTT. Its translation: CASSLKGTEAFF.

The chain uses TRBV9 and TRBJ2-7; D may match TRBD1 or TRBD2 (7 bases each). V shed 3 bases and J shed 6 bases, with 13 bases lying between them. Germline assignment: CDR1 SGDLS and CDR2 YYNGEE. The CDR3 totals 13 residues. The CDR3 DNA follows: TGTGCCAGCAGCGGCGACAGGGAGGGCGAGCAGTACTTC. Its translation is CASSGDREGEQYF.

The chain employs TRBV27 and TRBJ2-1, with TRBD1 matching over 9 bases. CDR3 length: 15 residues. With 7 bases clipped from V and 1 base from J, the junction kept 5 bases outside the gene matches. Germline CDR1 and CDR2: MNHEY and SMNVEV (reference sequence). In DNA, the CDR3 is TGTGCCAGCACCTCGGGACAGGGATCCTACAATGAGCAGTTCTTC. Amino acid sequence: CASTSGQGSYNEQFF.

This clone occurred a few times. The rearrangement links TRBV7-9 to TRBJ1-1; TRBD1 is a possible D gene (6 bases). The germline V gene encodes CDR1 SEHNR and CDR2 FQNEAQ (reference sequence). The CDR3 covers 12 residues. Trimming cost V 8 bases and J 1 base, with 8 bases left between them. CDR3 region: CASGQTNTEAFF. In DNA, the CDR3 is TGTGCCAGCGGACAGACGAACACTGAAGCTTTCTTT.

The chain is built from TRBV29-1 and TRBJ2-3, with a tentative D call TRBD2 (5 bases). Germline-derived CDR1 and CDR2 are SQVTM and ANQGSEA. Trimming left V 0 bases short and J 2 bases short, with 9 bases between. This CDR3 is built from 14 residues. Here the CDR3 DNA reads TGCAGCGTTGAAGACAGGAGGAACACAGATACGCAGTATTTT. It translates to CSVEDRRNTDTQYF.

The chain uses TRBV29-1 and TRBJ2-7, with D perhaps matching TRBD1 or TRBD2 (5 bases each). Germline CDR1 is SQVTM and CDR2 is ANQGSEA. V gave up 5 bases and J gave up 4 bases, with 12 bases separating them. The CDR3 runs to 12 residues. The CDR3 loop reads CSVLTGQYEQYF. Here the CDR3 DNA reads TGCAGCGTTTTAACGGGGCAGTACGAGCAGTACTTC.

V and J are TRBV29-1 and TRBJ2-7; D might be TRBD1 (6 bases). CDR1 SQVTM and CDR2 ANQGSEA come from the germline V gene. V lost 7 bases to trimming and J lost 3 bases, with 13 bases between them. This CDR3 comprises 12 residues. Here the CDR3 reads CSAGDIDYEQYF. The CDR3 nucleotides are TGCAGCGCCGGGGACATCGACTACGAGCAGTACTTC.

This clone was detected only a few times. V usage is TRBV7-9 and J usage is TRBJ1-6; D is undetermined. Deletions cut 2 bases from V and 8 bases from J, with 4 bases between. The CDR3 has 12 residues. Germline assignment: CDR1 SEHNR and CDR2 FQNEAQ (reference sequence). CDR3 DNA sequence: TGTGCCAGCAGCTTAATTGATTCACCCCTCCACTTT. Amino acid sequence: CASSLIDSPLHF. Supplemented by reference TRBV7-9 and TRBJ1-6, the full variable domain reads DTGVSQNPRHKITKRGQNVTFRCDPISEHNRLYWYRQTLGQGPEFLTYFQNEAQLEKSRLLSDRFSAERPKGSFSTLEIQRTEQGDSAMYLCASSLIDSPLHFGNGTRLTVT.

The chain's CDR3 is CSVEWATGGDSPLHF. CDR3 coding DNA: TGCAGCGTTGAATGGGCGACAGGCGGGGATTCACCCCTCCACTTT. The rearrangement uses TRBV29-1 and TRBJ1-6, with D tentatively TRBD1 (6 bases). Deletions cut 2 bases from V and 8 bases from J, with 16 bases between. CDR1 and CDR2 from the germline V gene are SQVTM and ANQGSEA. This CDR3 has 15 amino acids.

The table lists this clone with a few counts. J is TRBJ2-7 and V is TRBV29-1, with unresolved D. The CDR3 loop spans 14 amino acids. Per germline, CDR1 SQVTM and CDR2 ANQGSEA. The germline V and J ends were trimmed by 6 bases and 3 bases, with 18 bases remaining between them. The CDR3 region has the DNA TGCAGCGTGGGGAAGTCAGACTCATACTACGAGCAGTACTTC. The encoded protein is CSVGKSDSYYEQYF.

The rearrangement joins TRBV28 to TRBJ1-1; D gene ambiguous. V dropped 1 base and J dropped 0 bases, with 6 bases sitting between them. Germline V lookup: CDR1 MDHEN, CDR2 SYDVKM. The CDR3 extends over 14 amino acids. Here the CDR3 reads CASSLLGLNTEAFF. In DNA, the CDR3 is TGTGCCAGCAGTTTATTAGGGTTGAACACTGAAGCTTTCTTT.

This rearrangement joins TRBV29-1 to TRBJ2-7, with unresolved D. Trimming cost V 8 bases and J 2 bases, with 10 bases left between them. This CDR3 has 11 residues. Germline V gene data show CDR1 as SQVTM and CDR2 as ANQGSEA. The CDR3 spells CSIIATYEQYF. The CDR3 DNA reads as TGCAGCATAATAGCTACCTACGAGCAGTACTTC.

The chain uses TRBV21-1 and TRBJ1-5; TRBD1, the table's D call, lacks a check against the DNA. TRBV21-1 has pseudogene status. This CDR3 region has 15 residues. The CDR3 spells CASSKVADSNQPQHF. In nucleotides, the CDR3 is TGTGCCAGCAGCAAAGTGGCCGATAGCAATCAGCCCCAGCATTTT.

This clone was counted only a few times. V is TRBV29-1 and J is TRBJ2-7; D not certain. The CDR3 has 12 residues. V gave up 3 bases and J gave up 2 bases, with 8 bases separating them. Germline V CDR1 and CDR2: SQVTM, ANQGSEA. CDR3 amino acids: CSVEQQPYEQYF. The CDR3 DNA reads TGCAGCGTTGAGCAGCAACCCTACGAGCAGTACTTC.